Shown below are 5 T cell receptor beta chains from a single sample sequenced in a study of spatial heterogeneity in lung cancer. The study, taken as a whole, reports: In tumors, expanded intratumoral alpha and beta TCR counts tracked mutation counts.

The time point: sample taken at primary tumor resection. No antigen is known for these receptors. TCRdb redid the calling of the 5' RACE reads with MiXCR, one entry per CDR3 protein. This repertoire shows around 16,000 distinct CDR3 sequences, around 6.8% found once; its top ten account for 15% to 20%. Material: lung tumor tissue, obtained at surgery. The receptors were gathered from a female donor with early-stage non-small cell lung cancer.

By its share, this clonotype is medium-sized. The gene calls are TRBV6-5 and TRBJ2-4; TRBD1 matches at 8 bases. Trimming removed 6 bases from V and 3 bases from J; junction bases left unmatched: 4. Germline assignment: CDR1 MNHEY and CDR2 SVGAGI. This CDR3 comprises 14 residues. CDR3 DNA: TGTGCCAGCAGACAGGGGGGAGGCAAAAACATTCAGTACTTC. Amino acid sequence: CASRQGGGKNIQYF.

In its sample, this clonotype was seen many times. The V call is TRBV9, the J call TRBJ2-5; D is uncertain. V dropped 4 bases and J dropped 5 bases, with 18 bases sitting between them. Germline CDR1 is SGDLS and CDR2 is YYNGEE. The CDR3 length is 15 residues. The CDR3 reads CASSSGVGERETQYF. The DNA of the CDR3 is TGTGCCAGCAGCTCCGGCGTCGGAGAGAGGGAGACCCAGTACTTC. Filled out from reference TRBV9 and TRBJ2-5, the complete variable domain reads DSGVTQTPKHLITATGQRVTLRCSPRSGDLSVYWYQQSLDQGLQFLIQYYNGEERAKGNILERFSAQQFPDLHSELNLSSLELGDSALYFCASSSGVGERETQYFGPGTRLLVL.

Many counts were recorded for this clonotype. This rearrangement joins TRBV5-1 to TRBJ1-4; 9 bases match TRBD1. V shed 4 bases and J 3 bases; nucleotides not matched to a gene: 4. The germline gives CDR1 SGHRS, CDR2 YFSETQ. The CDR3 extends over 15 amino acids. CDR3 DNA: TGCGCCAGCAGCGTCACAGGGGGCTCTAATGAAAAACTGTTTTTT. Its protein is CASSVTGGSNEKLFF.

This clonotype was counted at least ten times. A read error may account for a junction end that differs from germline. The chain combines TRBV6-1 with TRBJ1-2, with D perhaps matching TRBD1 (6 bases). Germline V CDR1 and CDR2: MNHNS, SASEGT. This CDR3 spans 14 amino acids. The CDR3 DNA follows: TGTCCCAGCAGTGGGGGCGCGTTGGGCTATGGCTACACCTTC. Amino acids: CPSSGGALGYGYTF.

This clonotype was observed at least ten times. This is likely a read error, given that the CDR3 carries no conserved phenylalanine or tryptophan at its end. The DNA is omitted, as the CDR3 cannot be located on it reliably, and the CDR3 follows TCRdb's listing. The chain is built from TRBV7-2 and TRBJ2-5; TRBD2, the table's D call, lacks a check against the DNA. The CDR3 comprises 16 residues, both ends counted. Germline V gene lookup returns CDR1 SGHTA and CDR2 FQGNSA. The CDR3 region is CASSLGNDLASGLRYL.